This TCR beta chain was sequenced during a study of T-cell reconstitution after alpha-beta-depleted transplantation in children. This clonotype has ten or more counts. For TCRbeta, the library was prepared with unique molecular identifiers. One entry per CDR3 protein, called by TCRdb with MiXCR from the PCR reads. Among more than 200,000 distinct CDR3 sequences, roughly 23% were seen once, and the ten largest hold more than 2%. With V trimmed by 6 bases and J by 2 bases, 2 bases remained unmatched. This CDR3 has 15 amino acids. The material sequenced was PBMCs, taken before TCRalphabeta/CD19-depleted stem cell transplant. This TCR was sampled from a girl aged 2-10 years with Fanconi anemia, due to receive a stem cell transplant. The chain combines TRBV12-3 or TRBV12-4 with TRBJ2-1; 12 bases align to TRBD2. CDR3 in amino acids: CASRPSGRAYNEQFF. CDR3 coding DNA: TGTGCCAGCAGGCCTAGCGGGAGGGCCTACAATGAGCAGTTCTTC.